Presented here are 6 T cell receptor beta chains from one specimen sequenced in a study of blood T cell repertoires in COVID-19. This table comes from immunoSEQ multiplex PCR, and its TCRdb copy is limited to in-frame clones, with some not included. The table records 250,000 to 350,000 clones, less than 90% of them present only once. Sequencing input: PBMCs or T cells enriched from blood (not recorded which). Receptors originate from a woman aged 45-59 years who had recovered from COVID-19.

The CDR3 DNA follows: TGTGCCAGCAGCTTTGCCAGGATTGAAGCTTTCTTT. Amino acids: CASSFARIEAFF. The V gene is TRBV11-2, the J gene TRBJ1-1; D ambiguous. The germline CDR1 and CDR2 sequences are SGHAT and FQNNGV. The CDR3 contains 12 residues. Trimming stripped 3 bases from V and 7 bases from J, with 9 bases between.

This chain connects TRBV10-3 to TRBJ1-5, with D maybe TRBD1 (6 bases). Between the trimmed V and J ends, which lost 3 bases and 6 bases, there was a span of 15 bases. Germline CDR1 reads ENHRY; CDR2 reads SYGVKD. There are 15 residues in the CDR3. The DNA for the CDR3 is TGTGCCATCAGTGATGCGGGGGCCGCGGGTCAGCCCCAGCATTTT. The encoded protein is CAISDAGAAGQPQHF.

The chain joins TRBV7-9 to TRBJ2-3, with 9 bases identical to TRBD1. This CDR3 comprises 16 residues. V was clipped by 6 bases and J by 1 base; unmatched bases: 8. Germline V gene data show CDR1 as SEHNR and CDR2 as FQNEAQ (reference sequence). As DNA, the CDR3 is TGTGCCAGCAGTCAAACAGGGGGCTTTCGCACAGATACGCAGTATTTT. It specifies CASSQTGGFRTDTQYF.

The V gene is TRBV28, the J gene TRBJ2-3, with D hard to call. The CDR3 consists of 14 residues. V was shortened by 6 bases and J by 5 bases, with 15 bases between the two germline ends. The germline gives CDR1 MDHEN, CDR2 SYDVKM. CDR3 sequence (DNA): TGTGCCAGCAGCCAACGGCTAGAAGGAGATACGCAGTATTTT. Translation gives CASSQRLEGDTQYF.

This clone has just a few counts. CDR3 amino acids: CASSLRPNNSPLHF. The CDR3 DNA is TGTGCCAGCAGTTTGCGGCCAAATAATTCACCCCTCCACTTT. J is TRBJ1-6 and V is TRBV28; D uncertain. Germline CDR1 is MDHEN and CDR2 is SYDVKM. CDR3 size: 14 residues. V shed 3 bases and J shed 5 bases, with 8 bases lying between them. The variable domain in full, with the rest retrieved from reference TRBV28 and TRBJ1-6, is DVKVTQSSRYLVKRTGEKVFLECVQDMDHENMFWYRQDPGLGLRLIYFSYDVKMKEKGDIPEGYSVSREKKERFSLILESASTNQTSMYLCASSLRPNNSPLHFGNGTRLTVT.

The V gene is TRBV28, the J gene TRBJ2-5, with 8 bases identical to TRBD2. V lost 5 bases to trimming and J lost 5 bases; unmatched junction nucleotides: 10. Germline CDR1 MDHEN, CDR2 SYDVKM. The CDR3 consists of 15 residues. The CDR3 sequence is CASSPRGSGTETQYF. Written as DNA, the CDR3 is TGTGCCAGCAGTCCCCGGGGTAGCGGGACCGAGACCCAGTACTTC.